The 19 T cell receptor beta chains presented below share a single source sample, sequenced in a study of T cell clonotyping in hematopoietic cell transplantation. Using immunoSEQ multiplex PCR, the repertoire was profiled, and TCRdb retains in-frame clones only, with some absent. The profile shows 35,000 to 45,000 clones, less than 95% of them singletons. What was sequenced was peripheral blood mononuclear cells. These receptors came from a woman aged 50 to 60 in good health. Some clones in this sample may be carry-over from other donors' samples.

The V gene is TRBV7-2, the J gene TRBJ2-7; 13 bases are a match to TRBD2. V shed 5 bases and J 8 bases; nucleotides not matched to a gene: 9. Germline values: CDR1 SGHTA, CDR2 FQGNSA. This CDR3 is built from 15 residues. The CDR3 bases are TGTGCCAGCAGCCCTCCGGGGACTAGCGGGGCCCAGCAGTACTTC. This encodes CASSPPGTSGAQQYF.

The rearrangement joins TRBV5-1 to TRBJ2-2; no reliable D call. Trimming shortened V by 6 bases and J by 2 bases, and 11 bases separated the two germline ends. The CDR3 contains 14 residues. CDR1 and CDR2 (germline): SGHRS, YFSETQ. Written as DNA, the CDR3 is TGCGCCAGCACTTGGATCCTCAACACCGGGGAGCTGTTTTTT. As protein: CASTWILNTGELFF.

This clone appeared once. The rearrangement links TRBV2 to TRBJ2-3; the D gene is possibly TRBD2 (6 bases). V lost 2 bases, J lost 4 bases, and 13 bases lay in between. The germline V gene has CDR1 SNHLY and CDR2 FYNNEI. The CDR3 covers 15 residues. The CDR3 loop is CASSEQTSFPDTQYF. CDR3 coding DNA: TGTGCCAGCAGTGAACAGACTAGTTTTCCAGATACGCAGTATTTT.

The chain combines TRBV10-3 with TRBJ2-7, with TRBD1 matching over 11 bases. V shed 4 bases and J 2 bases; nucleotides not matched to a gene: 7. In germline, CDR1 is ENHRY, CDR2 SYGVKD. The CDR3 totals 16 residues. The CDR3 is CAISVGTGGVTYEQYF. CDR3 sequence (DNA): TGTGCCATCAGTGTTGGGACAGGGGGTGTTACCTACGAGCAGTACTTC.

The chain has TRBV2 and TRBJ1-2; D is unresolved. Germline CDR1 is SNHLY and CDR2 is FYNNEI. V was shortened by 10 bases and J by 6 bases, with 24 bases between the two germline ends. The CDR3 is made up of 15 amino acids. This chain's CDR3 is CATSNLQGRQDGYTF. DNA for the CDR3: TGTGCCACGTCAAACCTACAAGGGAGGCAGGATGGCTACACCTTC.

The chain links TRBV5-1 to TRBJ2-5; 9 bases are shared with TRBD2. Germline V gene sequence: CDR1 SGHRS, CDR2 YFSETQ. J lost 5 bases, V lost 6 bases, and 11 bases had no gene match. The CDR3 is 15 amino acids. CDR3 in amino acids: CASKEREALWETQYF. The DNA of the CDR3 is TGCGCCAGCAAAGAGCGGGAGGCCCTCTGGGAGACCCAGTACTTC.

This chain connects TRBV28 to TRBJ1-5; D possibly corresponds to TRBD1 (5 bases). Per germline, CDR1 MDHEN and CDR2 SYDVKM. This CDR3 region has 16 residues. The ends were cut back, 8 bases at V and 3 bases at J, with 20 bases in the middle. The CDR3 here is CASGPQGVSSNQPQHF. CDR3 sequence (DNA): TGTGCCAGCGGCCCTCAAGGGGTCAGTTCCAATCAGCCCCAGCATTTT.

The chain is built from TRBV4-2 and TRBJ1-1; D perhaps matches TRBD1 (5 bases). This CDR3 is built from 15 residues. Deletions cut 3 bases from V and 4 bases from J, with 15 bases between. Germline assignment: CDR1 LGHNA and CDR2 YNFKEQ. The CDR3 protein is CASSQTHLGGTEAFF. The CDR3 DNA reads TGTGCCAGCAGCCAGACCCATCTGGGGGGCACTGAAGCTTTCTTT.

The V and J genes are TRBV7-2 and TRBJ1-5; D remains ambiguous. The V and J ends lost 4 bases and 3 bases respectively, with 13 bases between them. Per the germline V gene, CDR1 is SGHTA and CDR2 is FQGNSA. This CDR3 has 15 residues. CDR3 sequence: CASSSDGKNNQPQHF. CDR3 coding DNA: TGTGCCAGCAGCTCGGACGGAAAGAACAATCAGCCCCAGCATTTT.

V gene TRBV5-1 combines with J gene TRBJ2-5; no reliable D call. CDR3 length: 14 residues. Germline CDR1 SGHRS, CDR2 YFSETQ. The V and J ends lost 4 bases and 5 bases respectively, with 15 bases between them. Here the CDR3 reads CASSRGSERETQYF. The CDR3 region has the DNA TGCGCCAGCAGCCGAGGATCGGAGAGGGAGACCCAGTACTTC.

The V gene is TRBV4-3, the J gene TRBJ1-5; D unresolved. Trimming shortened V by 1 base and J by 7 bases, and 8 bases separated the two germline ends. CDR3 length equals 13 residues. Germline V CDR1 and CDR2: LGHNA, YSLEER. CDR3 sequence: CASSQAVYQPQHF. The CDR3 bases are TGCGCCAGCAGCCAAGCGGTTTACCAGCCCCAGCATTTT.

The gene calls are TRBV19 and TRBJ2-2; a possible D gene is TRBD1 (6 bases). CDR3 length: 13 amino acids. CDR1 LNHDA and CDR2 SQIVND come from the germline V gene (reference sequence). Deletions cut 6 bases from V and 1 base from J, with 6 bases between. Here the CDR3 DNA reads TGTGCCAGTAGCAGGGGGAACACCGGGGAGCTGTTTTTT. Translating gives CASSRGNTGELFF.

V gene TRBV6-5 combines with J gene TRBJ2-6; D is unresolved. This CDR3 comprises 14 residues. The V gene's germline CDR1 is MNHEY and CDR2 SVGAGI. V lost 0 bases and J 4 bases, leaving 4 bases between the germline ends. CDR3 sequence (DNA): TGTGCCAGCAGTTACTCGAAAGGGGCCAACGTCCTGACTTTC. Translating gives CASSYSKGANVLTF.

The gene calls are TRBV30 and TRBJ1-6; perhaps TRBD1 as D (5 bases). The CDR3 extends over 13 amino acids. The ends were cut back, 3 bases at V and 8 bases at J, with 11 bases in the middle. Germline V gene sequence: CDR1 GTSNPN, CDR2 SVGIG (reference sequence). The DNA of the CDR3 is TGTGCCTGGAGGTGGTTGGGGGATTCACCCCTCCACTTT. Residues: CAWRWLGDSPLHF.

The chain recombines TRBV19 with TRBJ1-1, with 7 nucleotides matching TRBD1. Trimming removed 10 bases from V and 5 bases from J; junction bases left unmatched: 16. This CDR3 is 15 amino acids long. Germline V gene lookup returns CDR1 LNHDA and CDR2 SQIVND (reference sequence). The CDR3 reads CATPDRTERRTEAFF. The CDR3 DNA sequence: TGTGCCACCCCGGACAGGACAGAAAGGAGGACTGAAGCTTTCTTT.

The V call is TRBV5-1, the J call TRBJ2-2; weak D call: TRBD2 (5 bases). CDR3 length: 16 amino acids. The germline V gene encodes CDR1 SGHRS and CDR2 YFSETQ. Between the trimmed V and J ends, which lost 0 bases and 4 bases, there was a span of 13 bases. The CDR3 coding sequence is TGCGCCAGCAGCTTGGAGCCCGGGGAACTCACCGGGGAGCTGTTTTTT. It encodes CASSLEPGELTGELFF.

The chain couples TRBV19 to TRBJ1-1; 7 bases are shared with TRBD1. Losses at the gene ends were 0 bases for V and 5 bases for J; bases not matched to a gene: 12. This CDR3 contains 17 residues. Germline CDR1 and CDR2: LNHDA and SQIVND (reference sequence). The DNA of the CDR3 is TGTGCCAGTAGTATAGATCTCGGGTCAGGGGGAAGAACTGAAGCTTTCTTT. Amino acids: CASSIDLGSGGRTEAFF.

This rearrangement joins TRBV11-3 to TRBJ1-3, with TRBD1 matching over 7 bases. CDR1 is SGHNT and CDR2 is YENEEA in the germline V gene. V shed 0 bases and J 0 bases; nucleotides not matched to a gene: 8. The CDR3 is made up of 18 amino acids. CDR3 protein: CASSLDGAGGTSGNTIYF. The CDR3, as DNA: TGTGCCAGCAGCTTAGATGGCGCAGGGGGAACCTCTGGAAACACCATATATTTT.

The J gene is TRBJ2-7, the V gene TRBV6-6; D not resolved. The germline V and J ends were trimmed by 2 bases and 1 base, with 9 bases remaining between them. Germline CDR1 MNHNY, CDR2 SVGAGI (reference sequence). The CDR3 contains 14 residues. The CDR3 is CASSYVGSSYEQYF. For the CDR3, the DNA is TGTGCCAGCAGTTACGTAGGGTCTTCCTACGAGCAGTACTTC.